This passage covers 26 T cell receptor beta chains from one sample sequenced in a study of OX40 agonist ivuxolimab in advanced cancers. The protocol was immunoSEQ multiplex PCR, while the TCRdb copy is restricted to in-frame clones and leaves out a portion. The sample consists of 40,000 to 45,000 clones, about 79% of them appearing once. This specimen consisted of CD4+ or CD8+ T cells sorted from blood, obtained in a trial of the OX40 agonist ivuxolimab. The receptor source for this set is an adult with an advanced solid tumor such as melanoma, head and neck, liver or kidney cancer.

The chain employs TRBV9 and TRBJ2-1; D is unresolved. With 0 bases removed from V and 5 bases from J, the gap between germline ends came to 9 bases. CDR1 and CDR2 (germline): SGDLS, YYNGEE. The CDR3 spans 14 residues. CDR3 bases: TGTGCCAGCAGCGTAGACTGGACGAACAATGAGCAGTTCTTC. It encodes CASSVDWTNNEQFF.

The V and J genes are TRBV7-9 and TRBJ1-1; D gene unclear. The germline V gene has CDR1 SEHNR and CDR2 FQNEAQ (reference sequence). This CDR3 has 16 residues. The V end lost 5 bases, the J end lost 0 bases, and 16 bases lay between the germline ends. The DNA of the CDR3 is TGTGCCAGCAGCGATCAATGGGGTGGCATGAACACTGAAGCTTTCTTT. This codes for CASSDQWGGMNTEAFF. The full variable domain, with the rest looked up from reference TRBV7-9 and TRBJ1-1, is DTGVSQNPRHKITKRGQNVTFRCDPISEHNRLYWYRQTLGQGPEFLTYFQNEAQLEKSRLLSDRFSAERPKGSFSTLEIQRTEQGDSAMYLCASSDQWGGMNTEAFFGQGTRLTVV.

This chain links TRBV11-2 with TRBJ1-4, with no clear D. Germline V lookup: CDR1 SGHAT, CDR2 FQNNGV. The germline V and J ends were trimmed by 3 bases and 1 base, with 6 bases remaining between them. The CDR3 consists of 14 residues. CDR3 region: CASSFGITNEKLFF. The CDR3 DNA follows: TGTGCCAGCAGCTTTGGGATAACTAATGAAAAACTGTTTTTT.

The gene calls are TRBV7-9 and TRBJ2-5; D is undetermined. The end of the DNA is better explained by TRBJ2-7, so the J call may be wrong. The CDR3 is 11 amino acids. Per germline, CDR1 SEHNR and CDR2 FQNEAQ (reference sequence). The chain's CDR3 is CASSSNYEQYF. CDR3 sequence (DNA): TGTGCCAGCAGCTCGAACTACGAGCAGTACTTC.

This clone was detected only once. The CDR3 DNA is TGTGCCAGCAGCTTCGGCCCGAGAGATGGCTACACCTTC. It translates to CASSFGPRDGYTF. The V call is TRBV11-2, the J call TRBJ1-2; no reliable D call. CDR1 is SGHAT, CDR2 FQNNGV, per germline. Trimming pared 3 bases from V and 6 bases from J, leaving 11 bases between. This CDR3 spans 13 amino acids.

This chain links TRBV7-9 with TRBJ1-3, with 10 bases identical to TRBD1. CDR1 and CDR2 from the germline V gene are SEHNR and FQNEAQ (reference sequence). J lost 0 bases, V lost 5 bases, and 7 bases had no gene match. The CDR3 contains 17 residues. The CDR3, as DNA: TGTGCCAGCAGCGCGACAGGGGGCCCTTTCTCTGGAAACACCATATATTTT. Translation: CASSATGGPFSGNTIYF.

The gene calls are TRBV7-8 and TRBJ2-5; 9 nucleotides agree with TRBD2. Germline CDR1 reads SGHVS; CDR2 reads FQNEAQ. The CDR3 loop spans 18 amino acids. V lost 2 bases to trimming and J lost 2 bases; unmatched junction nucleotides: 12. For the CDR3, the DNA is TGTGCCAGCAGCTTATCTCGCCGAGCGGGGGGTCTGCAAGAGACCCAGTACTTC. Translated, it gives CASSLSRRAGGLQETQYF.

Here the CDR3 DNA reads TGTGCCAGCAGCTTGCGGGGGTCCCTCCACTATGGCTACACCTTC. Translated: CASSLRGSLHYGYTF. The V gene is TRBV5-6, the J gene TRBJ1-2; possible D gene TRBD1, 5 bases. The CDR3 length is 15 residues. Trimming left V 1 base short and J 3 bases short, with 13 bases between. The V gene's germline CDR1 is SGHDT and CDR2 YYEEEE.

The chain couples TRBV6-1 to TRBJ2-7; a weak D match, TRBD1 (6 bases). The germline V and J ends were trimmed by 6 bases and 6 bases, with 12 bases remaining between them. This CDR3 spans 12 amino acids. Germline V gene data show CDR1 as MNHNS and CDR2 as SASEGT. The CDR3: CASSLDRTEQYF. The CDR3 coding sequence is TGTGCCAGCAGCCTCGACAGGACCGAGCAGTACTTC.

This clone was observed once. The chain uses TRBV30 and TRBJ2-1; 14 bases match TRBD2. The CDR3 is 15 amino acids. Germline loops: CDR1 GTSNPN, CDR2 SVGIG (reference sequence). V lost 2 bases and J lost 7; bases outside the gene matches: 4. Written as DNA, the CDR3 is TGTGCCTGGAGTAAGGGACTAGCGGGAGTGAATGAGCAGTTCTTC. It yields the protein CAWSKGLAGVNEQFF.

The gene calls are TRBV7-2 and TRBJ1-3; weak D call: TRBD1 (5 bases). The CDR3 runs 14 residues. Germline assignment: CDR1 SGHTA and CDR2 FQGNSA. The ends were cut back, 7 bases at V and 1 base at J, with 11 bases in the middle. The CDR3 here is CASTVGPSGNTIYF. CDR3 coding DNA: TGTGCCAGCACCGTGGGACCATCTGGAAACACCATATATTTT.

The V call is TRBV19, the J call TRBJ2-3, with a tentative D call TRBD2 (6 bases). This CDR3 comprises 15 residues. Between the trimmed V and J ends, which lost 5 bases and 2 bases, there was a span of 14 bases. Germline assignment: CDR1 LNHDA and CDR2 SQIVND (reference sequence). The CDR3 nucleotides read TGTGCCAGTAGTGTCCTAGGGACTCCCACAGATACGCAGTATTTT. This encodes CASSVLGTPTDTQYF.

This clone was recorded once. CDR3 nucleotide sequence: TGTGCCAGCAGCTTAGGAGGGACAGGGAATCACGAGCAGTACTTC. Its protein product is CASSLGGTGNHEQYF. This rearrangement joins TRBV7-7 to TRBJ2-7; 9 bases match TRBD1. Unmatched junction bases numbered 6, after V lost 1 base and J lost 5 bases. CDR3 size: 15 residues. Germline V CDR1 and CDR2: SSHAT, FNYEAQ (reference sequence). Filled out from reference TRBV7-7 and TRBJ2-7, the complete variable domain reads GAGVSQSPRYKVTKRGQDVTLRCDPISSHATLYWYQQALGQGPEFLTYFNYEAQPDKSGLPSDRFSAERPEGSISTLTIQRTEQRDSAMYRCASSLGGTGNHEQYFGPGTRLTVT.

The sample holds one count of this clone. The chain combines TRBV9 with TRBJ2-7, with D possibly being TRBD1 (6 bases). CDR1 SGDLS and CDR2 YYNGEE come from the germline V gene. The CDR3 consists of 17 residues. V lost 0 bases to trimming and J lost 1 base, with 17 bases between them. The DNA of the CDR3 is TGTGCCAGCAGCGTAGGTGGAGGAAGGGGACATTCCTACGAGCAGTACTTC. It is translated as CASSVGGGRGHSYEQYF.

The gene calls are TRBV2 and TRBJ1-2; 8 bases are shared with TRBD1. CDR1 is SNHLY and CDR2 is FYNNEI in the germline V gene. V gave up 3 bases and J gave up 7 bases; unmatched junction bases: 4. The length of the CDR3 is 13 residues. CDR3 nucleotides: TGTGCCAGCAGTGACAGGGGGCGTAGTGGCTACACCTTC. Its protein is CASSDRGRSGYTF.

The chain uses TRBV7-9 and TRBJ1-2; perhaps TRBD1 as D (6 bases). CDR3 length: 18 residues. V was shortened by 5 bases and J by 8 bases, with 30 bases between the two germline ends. Germline CDR1 is SEHNR and CDR2 is FQNEAQ (reference sequence). CDR3 in amino acids: CASSALWSLSVRGRGYTF. DNA of the CDR3: TGTGCCAGCAGCGCACTATGGTCTCTCAGTGTCCGGGGGCGAGGCTACACCTTC.

V and J are TRBV27 and TRBJ2-2, with 7 bases that match TRBD2. Germline CDR1 MNHEY, CDR2 SMNVEV (reference sequence). The V segment lost 1 base and the J segment 0 bases; nucleotides outside the gene matches: 5. The CDR3 runs 17 residues. CDR3 protein: CASSLYLAVPNTGELFF. CDR3 bases: TGTGCCAGCAGTTTATACCTAGCGGTTCCGAACACCGGGGAGCTGTTTTTT.

This clone occurred once. J is TRBJ1-2 and V is TRBV18; the match to TRBD1 covers 9 bases. The CDR3 has 15 residues. Germline V lookup: CDR1 KGHSH, CDR2 LQKENI. V lost 0 bases, J lost 6 bases, and 5 bases stayed unmatched. This CDR3 reads CASSPPGQGRDGYTF. DNA of the CDR3: TGTGCCAGCTCACCACCTGGACAGGGGAGGGATGGCTACACCTTC.

The rearrangement links TRBV6-5 to TRBJ2-5, with D possibly being TRBD2 (5 bases). The CDR3 totals 14 residues. Germline V gene data show CDR1 as MNHEY and CDR2 as SVGAGI. Trimming removed 8 bases from V and 0 bases from J, with 13 bases in between. This chain's CDR3 is CASGRGDNQETQYF. The CDR3 DNA is TGTGCCAGCGGCCGGGGAGACAACCAAGAGACCCAGTACTTC.

This sequence joins TRBV4-3 and TRBJ2-7, with 8 bases matching TRBD2. This CDR3 spans 15 amino acids. Germline-derived CDR1 and CDR2 are LGHNA and YSLEER. The V and J ends lost 1 base and 4 bases, in that order; junction bases with no gene match: 6. DNA for the CDR3: TGCGCCAGCAGCCAAGGAGCGGGAGACCCTTACGAGCAGTACTTC. Translating gives CASSQGAGDPYEQYF.

This clone was seen only once. The chain joins TRBV9 to TRBJ2-2, with 10 bases identical to TRBD1. The germline gives CDR1 SGDLS, CDR2 YYNGEE. Trimming cost V 4 bases and J 4 bases; bases outside gene matches: 7. CDR3 length equals 16 residues. CDR3 residues: CASSPRQGATTGELFF. The CDR3 DNA reads as TGTGCCAGCAGCCCCCGACAGGGGGCGACCACCGGGGAGCTGTTTTTT.

This rearrangement joins TRBV15 to TRBJ2-7; TRBD1 aligns across 7 bases. This CDR3 region has 15 residues. The V and J ends lost 4 bases and 3 bases, in that order; junction bases with no gene match: 9. Germline V gene lookup returns CDR1 LNHNV and CDR2 YYDKDF (reference sequence). The CDR3 nucleotides read TGTGCCACCAGCATCATGACAGGGACATTCTACGAGCAGTACTTC. Its protein is CATSIMTGTFYEQYF.

This rearrangement joins TRBV9 to TRBJ2-7; D remains ambiguous. The CDR3 runs to 15 residues. V lost 5 bases to trimming and J lost 0 bases, with 15 bases between them. Germline V gene sequence: CDR1 SGDLS, CDR2 YYNGEE. This CDR3 reads CASSPGVLRSYEQYF. DNA of the CDR3: TGTGCCAGCAGTCCCGGAGTCTTGCGCTCCTACGAGCAGTACTTC.

The rearrangement links TRBV7-6 to TRBJ2-2; 8 bases line up with TRBD1. The CDR3 length is 13 residues. Germline V CDR1 and CDR2: SGHVS, FNYEAQ. The V segment lost 6 bases and the J segment 6 bases; nucleotides outside the gene matches: 3. CDR3 coding DNA: TGTGCCAGCAGGACGGACAGGGCCGGGGAGCTGTTTTTT. Translated, it gives CASRTDRAGELFF. Full variable domain (remainder filled in from reference TRBV7-6 and TRBJ2-2): GAGVSQSPRYKVTKRGQDVALRCDPISGHVSLYWYRQALGQGPEFLTYFNYEAQQDKSGLPNDRFSAERPEGSISTLTIQRTEQRDSAMYRCASRTDRAGELFFGEGSRLTVL.

This chain joins TRBV19 and TRBJ1-2, with 8 bases fitting TRBD1. CDR1 LNHDA and CDR2 SQIVND come from the germline V gene (reference sequence). The CDR3 extends over 14 amino acids. V lost 7 bases to trimming and J lost 7 bases; unmatched junction nucleotides: 11. CDR3 nucleotide sequence: TGTGCCAGTAAGGTAGCAGGGGGCGTCTCTGGCTACACCTTC. The encoded protein is CASKVAGGVSGYTF.

The chain recombines TRBV5-4 with TRBJ2-1, with 9 bases aligning to TRBD1. V was clipped by 4 bases and J by 4 bases; unmatched bases: 3. Germline V gene sequence: CDR1 SGHNT, CDR2 YYREEE (reference sequence). This CDR3 is 14 amino acids long. For the CDR3, the DNA is TGTGCCAGCAGCCCCGGGACAGGGTACAATGAGCAGTTCTTC. Translating it yields CASSPGTGYNEQFF.